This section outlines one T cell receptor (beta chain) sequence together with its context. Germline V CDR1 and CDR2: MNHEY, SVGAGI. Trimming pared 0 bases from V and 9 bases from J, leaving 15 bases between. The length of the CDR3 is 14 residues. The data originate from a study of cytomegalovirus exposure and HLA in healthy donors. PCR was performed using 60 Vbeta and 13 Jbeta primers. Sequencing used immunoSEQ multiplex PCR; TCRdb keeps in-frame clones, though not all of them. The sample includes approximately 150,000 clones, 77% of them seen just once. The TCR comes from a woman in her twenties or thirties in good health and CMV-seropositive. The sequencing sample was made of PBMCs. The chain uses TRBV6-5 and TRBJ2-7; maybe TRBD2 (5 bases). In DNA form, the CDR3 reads TGTGCCAGCAGTTACTCAGAGGGTCTCGTGTGGCAGTACTTC. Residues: CASSYSEGLVWQYF.